Here is one TCR beta chain with its context. The sample comes from a study of blood T cell repertoires in COVID-19. Study as a whole: T cells, B-cell-depleted T cells, or PBMCs supplied cDNA or gDNA.

Authors' analysis steps: The authors estimated nucleated cell counts from reference gene primer amplification. The table came from immunoSEQ multiplex PCR; TCRdb's copy has only in-frame clones and leaves some out. V and J calls and clone size are copied from that table; D and trimming were computed from the DNA. Of more than 90,000 clones listed, approximately 80% are singletons. V gave up 4 bases and J gave up 6 bases, with 19 bases separating them. The germline gives CDR1 SGHRS, CDR2 YFSETQ. This CDR3 is built from 15 residues. The chain links TRBV5-1 to TRBJ1-2; D may be TRBD1 (5 bases). Sequencing was performed on peripheral blood. This receptor was taken from a man aged 50 or older with acute or convalescent COVID-19. CDR3 sequence (DNA): TGCGCCAGCAGCCTTGTGGGGCAGGGTGGGCATGGCTACACCTTC. Protein sequence: CASSLVGQGGHGYTF.